This record concerns one T cell receptor (beta chain) sequence. Many counts were recorded for this clonotype. No cognate antigen has been identified for it. Per-nucleotide qualities are absent, and no much larger clonotype sits a single base away. CDR1 and CDR2, per the germline V gene, are MDHEN and SYDVKM. From cysteine to phenylalanine, the CDR3 is 15 amino acids long. Of all the DNA, just the CDR3 is kept, 45 bases in frame from base 1. Deletion took 6 bases off V and 3 bases off J, with a span of 18 bases between the germline ends. Graves' hyperthyroidism was defined as stable when no progression to ophthalmopathy occurred over 18 months of follow-up. The hyperthyroidism patients were between 18 and 65 years old and newly diagnosed, with a disease duration of less than 2 months. Any patient with an uncontrolled infection, another autoimmune disease, pregnancy or lactation was excluded. Clinical symptoms, serum thyroxine and TRAb, thyroid ultrasound, and orbital computed tomography formed the basis for the diagnoses. PBMCs were isolated from 8 to 10 ml of fresh peripheral blood by Ficoll-Paque density gradient centrifugation. Total RNA was extracted using Trizol reagent, and RNA quality was assessed on an Agilent 2100 Bioanalyzer.

This sample is drawn from a study of T cells in Graves' hyperthyroidism and ophthalmopathy (dated by TCRdb to between 2018 and 2021). About the full investigation: Peripheral blood samples were taken at initial diagnosis, before any treatment was given. To identify distinguishing TCR V-J signatures, a discovery cohort of roughly 100 patients was used, comprising some 43 with Graves' ophthalmopathy and approximately 57 with stable Graves' hyperthyroidism. An independent validation cohort of about 19 hyperthyroidism patients and 17 patients who later progressed to ophthalmopathy tested prospective prediction of ophthalmopathy. For training and testing, the 100 patients in the discovery cohort were randomly divided in a 7:3 ratio. In about six Graves' hyperthyroidism patients, the study also compared T-cell repertoires from thyroid tissue with T-cell repertoires from blood. After blood sampling, hyperthyroidism patients were treated with methimazole at a starting dose of 30 mg daily, and ophthalmopathy patients were treated with high-dose intravenous methylprednisolone. The paper describes TCR Vbeta CDR3 sequencing of around 130 peripheral blood samples, made up of about 41 ophthalmopathy patients, approximately 73 hyperthyroidism patients and roughly 17 progressor patients. Study-wide findings and limitations: A model built on a 13 V-J signature distinguished ophthalmopathy from stable hyperthyroidism, reaching roughly 88% sensitivity and approximately 83% specificity in cross-validation and 80%/75% in testing. Most expanded thyroid clonotypes (frequency above 0.001) were also detected in blood, a finding suggesting that blood repertoires may reflect thyroid immune responses. In validation, progression to ophthalmopathy was predicted by the model with roughly 71% sensitivity and around 75% specificity, a median of approximately 6.5 months before onset. Sample size was not statistically predetermined, and blinding of investigators to group allocation was not performed.

TCR beta CDR3 regions were amplified from RNA transcripts. The TCR CDR3 was subjected to a first round of RT-PCR using the HTBI primer set and the Qiagen OneStep RT-PCR kit. Libraries were constructed in a second round of multiplex PCR, after which size selection and purification were carried out. Sequencing of the libraries was done on an Illumina HiSeq2000 using paired-end 100 bp reads. Processing in the source paper ran as follows. SOAPnuke was used to process the raw data, removing reads that contained adapters or uncalled bases, had a mean Phred below 15, or lacked an exact match to the constant primer or identifier. COPE v1.2.5 was used to merge high-quality paired reads, and clonotypes were defined as unique nucleotide sequences. MiTCR v1.1 was used to align the clonotypes against IMGT TRBV, TRBD and TRBJ reference segments. The analysis was restricted to V-J combinations with a frequency above 0.0001, which together covered about 99% of the repertoires. A TCS score was defined as the ratio between F50 (clonal expansion) and ExV (chaos), using BLOSUM62-based TCRdist between CDR3 peptides within each V-J. Welch's t-statistics and random forest reduced several hundred V-J features to some 14, which were used in a naive Bayes classifier (R e1071). TCRdb passed the public sequencing reads through fastp at Q25 and MiXCR, retaining productive beta sequences. CDR3 protein duplicates are merged, each entry listing the most common genes and DNA. What appears here as the V and J calls and clone size reflects TCRdb's work, not the paper's. This sample lists a few hundred thousand distinct CDR3 sequences; around 13% were detected once. The ten biggest clones cover 9.2% of the sample.

The sequencing sample was made of blood. The chain is assembled from TRBV28 and TRBJ2-7, with TRBD2 as a weak D call on 7 bases. This receptor was taken from a woman between 18 and 29 years old with Graves' hyperthyroidism. The CDR3 sequence is CASRPGGARNYEQYF. The DNA sequence reads TGTGCCAGCAGGCCGGGGGGCGCGAGAAACTACGAGCAGTACTTC.